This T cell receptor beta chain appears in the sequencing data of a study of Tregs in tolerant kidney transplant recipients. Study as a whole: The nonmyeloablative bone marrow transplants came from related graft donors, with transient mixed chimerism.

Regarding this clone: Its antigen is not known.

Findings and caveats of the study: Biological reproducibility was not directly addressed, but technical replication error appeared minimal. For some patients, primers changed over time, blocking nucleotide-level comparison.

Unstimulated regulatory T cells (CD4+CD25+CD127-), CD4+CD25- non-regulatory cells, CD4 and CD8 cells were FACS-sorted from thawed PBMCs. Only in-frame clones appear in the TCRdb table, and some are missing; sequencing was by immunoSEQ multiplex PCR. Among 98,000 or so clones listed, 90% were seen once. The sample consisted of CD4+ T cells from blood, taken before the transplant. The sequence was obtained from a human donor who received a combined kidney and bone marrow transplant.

This CDR3 is CASSETGFPGANVLTF. DNA for the CDR3: TGTGCCAGCAGTGAGACAGGGTTCCCTGGGGCCAACGTCCTGACTTTC. The chain joins TRBV2 to TRBJ2-6; 7 positions agree with TRBD1. CDR3 length: 16 amino acids. The J segment lost 2 bases and the V segment lost 3 bases, leaving 4 bases of the junction unmatched. Germline V gives CDR1 SNHLY, CDR2 FYNNEI.